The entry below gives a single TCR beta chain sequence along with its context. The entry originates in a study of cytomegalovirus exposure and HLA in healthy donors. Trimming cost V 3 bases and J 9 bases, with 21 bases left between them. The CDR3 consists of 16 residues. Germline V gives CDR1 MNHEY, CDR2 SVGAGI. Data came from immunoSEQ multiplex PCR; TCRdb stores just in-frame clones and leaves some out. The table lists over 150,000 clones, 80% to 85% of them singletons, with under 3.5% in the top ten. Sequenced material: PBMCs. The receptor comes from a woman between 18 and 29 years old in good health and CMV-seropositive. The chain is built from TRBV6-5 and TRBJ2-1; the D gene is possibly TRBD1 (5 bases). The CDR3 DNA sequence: TGTGCCAGCAGTTATAGGACGCGGACAAGCGAGGTTGAGCAGTTCTTC. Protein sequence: CASSYRTRTSEVEQFF.